This TCR beta chain was identified in a study of blood T cell repertoires in COVID-19. For the study at large: T cells, B-cell-depleted T cells, or PBMCs supplied cDNA or gDNA.

Only a few counts were recorded for this clone. The repertoire was sequenced with immunoSEQ multiplex PCR; TCRdb's copy has only in-frame clones and lacks some. The sample shows about 91,000 clones, about 81% of them seen only once. This CDR3 contains 14 residues. The ends were cut back, 6 bases at V and 6 bases at J, with 14 bases in the middle. Germline V gene sequence: CDR1 LNHDA, CDR2 SQIVND (reference sequence). V gene TRBV19 combines with J gene TRBJ2-2, with D perhaps matching TRBD1 (6 bases). This TCR was sampled from a man between 65 and 80 years old with acute or convalescent COVID-19. Sample: peripheral blood. CDR3 coding DNA: TGTGCCAGTAGGGCCACAGGACAGTCCGGGGAGCTGTTTTTT. Encoded protein: CASRATGQSGELFF. Looking up the rest from reference TRBV19 and TRBJ2-2 gives the full variable domain: DGGITQSPKYLFRKEGQNVTLSCEQNLNHDAMYWYRQDPGQGLRLIYYSQIVNDFQKGDIAEGYSVSREKKESFPLTVTSAQKNPTAFYLCASRATGQSGELFFGEGSRLTVL.